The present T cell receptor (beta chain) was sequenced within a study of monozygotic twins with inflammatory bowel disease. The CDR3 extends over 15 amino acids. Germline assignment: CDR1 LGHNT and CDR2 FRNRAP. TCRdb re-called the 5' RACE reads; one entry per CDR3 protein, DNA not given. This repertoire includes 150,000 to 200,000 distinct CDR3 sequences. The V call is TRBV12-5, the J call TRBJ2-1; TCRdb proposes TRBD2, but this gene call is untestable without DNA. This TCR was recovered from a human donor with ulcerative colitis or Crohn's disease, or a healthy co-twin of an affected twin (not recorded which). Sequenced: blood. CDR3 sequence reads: CASGWTSGNLNEQFF.